One sample yielded the 30 T cell receptor beta chains listed below, sequenced in a study of blood T cell repertoires in COVID-19. The method was immunoSEQ multiplex PCR; TCRdb's version includes in-frame clones alone and lacks a portion of them. The profile shows approximately 63,000 clones, more than 60% of them singletons. Sample: peripheral blood. The receptors stem from a woman in her seventies with acute or convalescent COVID-19.

This sequence joins TRBV5-6 and TRBJ2-5; weak D call: TRBD2 (6 bases). Trimming stripped 4 bases from V and 2 bases from J, with 12 bases between. CDR3 size: 14 residues. Germline V gives CDR1 SGHDT, CDR2 YYEEEE. CDR3 DNA: TGTGCCAGCAGCCTACGACTAGTACAAGAGACCCAGTACTTC. Its protein product is CASSLRLVQETQYF.

The table lists this clone with a few counts. The chain carries TRBV4-1 and TRBJ2-5, with D tentatively TRBD2 (7 bases). The CDR3 totals 16 residues. Germline lookup yields CDR1 MGHRA and CDR2 YSYEKL. Deletions cut 4 bases from V and 5 bases from J, with 20 bases between. Here the CDR3 reads CASSPGPAGRGETQYF. The CDR3, as DNA: TGCGCCAGCAGCCCGGGCCCCGCGGGGAGGGGGGAGACCCAGTACTTC.

CDR3 bases: TGTGCCAGCAGCCCGGATACGGACAGACCTCGAGCTTTCTTT. This codes for CASSPDTDRPRAFF. The chain couples TRBV5-8 to TRBJ1-1, with D maybe TRBD1 (6 bases). The ends were cut back, 4 bases at V and 10 bases at J, with 20 bases in the middle. Germline V lookup: CDR1 SGHTS, CDR2 YDEGEE. The CDR3 extends over 14 amino acids.

The chain combines TRBV7-9 with TRBJ1-2; 7 bases agree with TRBD1. The J segment lost 4 bases and the V segment lost 5 bases, leaving 7 bases of the junction unmatched. CDR1 is SEHNR and CDR2 is FQNEAQ in the germline V gene (reference sequence). CDR3 length: 14 amino acids. Written as DNA, the CDR3 is TGTGCCAGCAGCGAGCCAGGGGGTGGCTATGGCTACACCTTC. Its translation is CASSEPGGGYGYTF.

The chain employs TRBV7-6 and TRBJ2-7; the D gene is possibly TRBD1 (5 bases). This CDR3 comprises 14 residues. Trimming stripped 2 bases from V and 4 bases from J, with 12 bases between. CDR1 and CDR2 (germline): SGHVS, FNYEAQ. Written as DNA, the CDR3 is TGTGCCAGCAGCTTATCCCAGGGCCAATACGAGCAGTACTTC. It translates to CASSLSQGQYEQYF.

The chain couples TRBV12-3 or TRBV12-4 to TRBJ1-6; D unclear. With 5 bases removed from V and 8 bases from J, the gap between germline ends came to 10 bases. The CDR3 has 13 residues. The CDR3 DNA reads as TGTGCCAGCAGTCCAGACACTCATTCACCCCTCCACTTT. As protein: CASSPDTHSPLHF.

The chain uses TRBV2 and TRBJ1-2; D not resolved. Germline assignment: CDR1 SNHLY and CDR2 FYNNEI. This CDR3 spans 14 amino acids. Trimming removed 3 bases from V and 2 bases from J, with 10 bases in between. The CDR3 DNA sequence: TGTGCCAGCAGTGAGGGTGGAGGCAACTATGGCTACACCTTC. It is translated as CASSEGGGNYGYTF.

The chain recombines TRBV5-1 with TRBJ2-2; 12 bases align to TRBD2. CDR3 length: 18 residues. After removal of 3 bases from V and 2 bases from J, the junction contained 8 bases not matched to a gene. Germline V CDR1 and CDR2: SGHRS, YFSETQ. The CDR3 nucleotides are TGCGCCAGCAGCTCCGGAGGACTAGCGGGGCTCAACACCGGGGAGCTGTTTTTT. It translates to CASSSGGLAGLNTGELFF.

The chain joins TRBV3-1 (or the pseudogene TRBV3-2) to TRBJ2-1, with a tentative D call TRBD2 (5 bases). Deletions cut 1 base from V and 7 bases from J, with 14 bases between. The CDR3 is 15 amino acids. The germline V gene has CDR1 LGHDT and CDR2 YNNKEL (reference sequence). The chain's CDR3 is CASSQGDYMGNEQFF. Here the CDR3 DNA reads TGTGCCAGCAGCCAAGGCGACTACATGGGGAATGAGCAGTTCTTC.

The J gene is TRBJ2-5, the V gene TRBV5-5; the D gene is possibly TRBD2 (6 bases). With 7 bases removed from V and 4 bases from J, the gap between germline ends came to 20 bases. Germline V lookup: CDR1 SGHKS, CDR2 YYEKEE (reference sequence). The CDR3 loop spans 15 amino acids. In DNA form, the CDR3 reads TGTGCCAGCTTTAGCGGCCCATCATGGGGAGAGACCCAGTACTTC. Its protein product is CASFSGPSWGETQYF. Looking up the rest from reference TRBV5-5 and TRBJ2-5 gives the full variable domain: DAGVTQSPTHLIKTRGQQVTLRCSPISGHKSVSWYQQVLGQGPQFIFQYYEKEERGRGNFPDRFSARQFPNYSSELNVNALLLGDSALYLCASFSGPSWGETQYFGPGTRLLVL.

This clone was recorded a few times. This rearrangement joins TRBV6-2 or TRBV6-3 to TRBJ1-1; 10 positions match TRBD1. The CDR3 totals 13 residues. Per the germline V gene, CDR1 is MNHEY and CDR2 is SVGEGT. With 4 bases clipped from V and 11 bases from J, the junction kept 7 bases outside the gene matches. CDR3 in amino acids: CASSWDRGARAFF. The CDR3 nucleotides are TGTGCCAGCAGTTGGGACAGGGGCGCACGCGCTTTCTTT.

The chain couples TRBV2 to TRBJ1-1; TRBD1 might be the D (5 bases). Between the trimmed V and J ends, which lost 5 bases and 4 bases, there was a span of 14 bases. Looked up from germline, CDR1 is SNHLY and CDR2 is FYNNEI. The CDR3 sequence is 14 residues long. This CDR3 is CASSPRVLGTEAFF. Written as DNA, the CDR3 is TGTGCCAGCAGTCCCAGGGTTTTGGGCACTGAAGCTTTCTTT. The full variable domain, in which reference TRBV2 and TRBJ1-1 provide the parts outside the CDR3, is EPEVTQTPSHQVTQMGQEVILRCVPISNHLYFYWYRQILGQKVEFLVSFYNNEISEKSEIFDDQFSVERPDGSNFTLKIRSTKLEDSAMYFCASSPRVLGTEAFFGQGTRLTVV.

The chain carries TRBV5-1 and TRBJ1-4; D call uncertain. Germline-derived CDR1 and CDR2 are SGHRS and YFSETQ. The CDR3 is made up of 16 amino acids. Trimming cost V 4 bases and J 1 base, with 14 bases left between them. CDR3 loop: CASSLQDRGTNEKLFF. Here the CDR3 DNA reads TGCGCCAGCAGCCTACAAGACCGGGGAACTAATGAAAAACTGTTTTTT.

The chain couples TRBV4-1 to TRBJ1-1; 8 nucleotides agree with TRBD1. The V and J ends lost 4 bases and 1 base, in that order; junction bases with no gene match: 5. The CDR3 sequence is 15 residues long. CDR1 MGHRA and CDR2 YSYEKL come from the germline V gene. The CDR3 spells CASSPDRDTNTEAFF. DNA of the CDR3: TGCGCCAGCAGCCCGGACAGGGATACGAACACTGAAGCTTTCTTT.

The chain couples TRBV6-2 or TRBV6-3 to TRBJ2-1, with unresolved D. V lost 0 bases and J 10 bases, leaving 7 bases between the germline ends. Germline CDR1 reads MNHEY; CDR2 reads SVGEGT. The CDR3 totals 12 residues. The DNA of the CDR3 is TGTGCCAGCAGTTACTCGCACCGGGAGCAGTTCTTC. This codes for CASSYSHREQFF.

The CDR3 DNA follows: TGTGCCAGCAGTGAAAAGGAGGGAGACGAGCAGTTCTTC. Its protein product is CASSEKEGDEQFF. J is TRBJ2-1 and V is TRBV6-1; the D gene is possibly TRBD2 (6 bases). Germline CDR1 is MNHNS and CDR2 is SASEGT. The CDR3 is 13 amino acids. Trimming took 2 bases from V and 10 from J, leaving 12 bases between them.

The rearrangement uses TRBV6-5 and TRBJ1-5; 7 bases are shared with TRBD1. The V gene end was trimmed by 6 bases and the J gene end by 0 bases; junction bases not matched to a gene: 5. CDR1 is MNHEY and CDR2 is SVGAGI in the germline V gene. CDR3 size: 15 residues. CDR3 DNA: TGTGCCAGCAGAGATAGGACAGGTAGCAATCAGCCCCAGCATTTT. Its translation: CASRDRTGSNQPQHF.

The chain is built from TRBV24-1 and TRBJ1-2; no clear D. Trimming left V 7 bases short and J 4 bases short, with 12 bases between. There are 13 residues in the CDR3. CDR1 KGHDR and CDR2 SFDVKD come from the germline V gene. The CDR3 loop is CATRDRRVYGYTF. CDR3 sequence (DNA): TGTGCCACCAGGGACCGGAGGGTCTATGGCTACACCTTC.

The genes are TRBV7-9 and TRBJ2-3, with 10 bases fitting TRBD2. V trimming: 1 base; J trimming: 4 bases; junction bases outside the gene matches: 5. Germline loops: CDR1 SEHNR, CDR2 FQNEAQ (reference sequence). This CDR3 comprises 16 residues. Written as DNA, the CDR3 is TGTGCCAGCAGCTTAGTTTTAGCGGGGGGATCAGATACGCAGTATTTT. As protein: CASSLVLAGGSDTQYF. Complete variable domain (other parts from reference TRBV7-9 and TRBJ2-3): DTGVSQNPRHKITKRGQNVTFRCDPISEHNRLYWYRQTLGQGPEFLTYFQNEAQLEKSRLLSDRFSAERPKGSFSTLEIQRTEQGDSAMYLCASSLVLAGGSDTQYFGPGTRLTVL.

This clone was recorded once. V and J are TRBV10-3 and TRBJ1-2, with 10 bases identical to TRBD1. CDR3 length: 14 amino acids. V was clipped by 6 bases and J by 3 bases; unmatched bases: 4. Germline V gene lookup returns CDR1 ENHRY and CDR2 SYGVKD. The CDR3 bases are TGTGCCATCAGCCGGACAGGGGGAGACTATGGCTACACCTTC. It translates to CAISRTGGDYGYTF.

V and J are TRBV27 and TRBJ1-5; D remains unclear. V dropped 0 bases and J dropped 4 bases, with 4 bases sitting between them. The CDR3 length is 13 residues. The germline CDR1 and CDR2 sequences are MNHEY and SMNVEV (reference sequence). CDR3 residues: CASSLSANQPQHF. CDR3 in DNA: TGTGCCAGCAGTTTATCGGCAAATCAGCCCCAGCATTTT.

This chain joins TRBV4-2 and TRBJ2-1, with TRBD2 identical over 9 bases. J lost 6 bases, V lost 0 bases, and 9 bases had no gene match. Per germline, CDR1 LGHNA and CDR2 YNFKEQ. CDR3 length: 17 residues. The CDR3 is CASSQESSGGYVNEQFF. CDR3 DNA: TGTGCCAGCAGCCAAGAGTCAAGCGGGGGGTACGTCAATGAGCAGTTCTTC.

The rearrangement joins TRBV23-1 to TRBJ1-1; D is perhaps TRBD1 (5 bases). TRBV23-1 is assigned to the ORF class and has an uncertain function. This CDR3 comprises 14 residues. Trimming shortened V by 8 bases and J by 1 base, and 14 bases separated the two germline ends. The DNA of the CDR3 is TGCGCCAGCCCCCAGGTCAGGGCGAACACTGAAGCTTTCTTT. This encodes CASPQVRANTEAFF.

This chain uses TRBV5-1 with TRBJ1-1; no firm D call. V was pared by 2 bases and J by 1 base, with 12 bases between. CDR3 length: 15 amino acids. In germline, CDR1 is SGHRS, CDR2 YFSETQ. CDR3 sequence (DNA): TGCGCCAGCAGCTTAGCGCCAGAAGCGAACACTGAAGCTTTCTTT. This translates into CASSLAPEANTEAFF.

The genes are TRBV9 and TRBJ2-7, with a weak D call TRBD2 (6 bases). CDR1 is SGDLS, CDR2 YYNGEE, per germline. The germline V and J ends were trimmed by 9 bases and 6 bases, with 25 bases remaining between them. The length of the CDR3 is 15 residues. The CDR3 DNA reads as TGTGCCACCTGGAGCTCGAGCGGGTCTTCGGGCGAGCAGTACTTC. It is translated as CATWSSSGSSGEQYF.

The chain recombines TRBV19 with TRBJ2-7; the match to TRBD2 covers 13 bases. The CDR3 runs to 15 residues. Unmatched junction bases numbered 8, after V lost 8 bases and J lost 4 bases. Germline-derived CDR1 and CDR2 are LNHDA and SQIVND (reference sequence). The CDR3 coding sequence is TGTGCCAGTCAAGCCGGGACTAGCGGGGAATACGAGCAGTACTTC. Amino acid sequence: CASQAGTSGEYEQYF.

V and J are TRBV19 and TRBJ2-6; 8 nucleotides match TRBD1. Losses at the gene ends were 3 bases for V and 2 bases for J; bases not matched to a gene: 3. Germline CDR1 and CDR2: LNHDA and SQIVND (reference sequence). The CDR3 spans 16 residues. In nucleotides, the CDR3 is TGTGCCAGTAGTATCCCAGGGGGCGCTGGGGCCAACGTCCTGACTTTC. It encodes CASSIPGGAGANVLTF.

The CDR3 nucleotides are TGTGCCAGCAGGGCACAGGCGTCGGGAAACACCATATATTTT. Protein sequence: CASRAQASGNTIYF. The chain is built from TRBV6-4 and TRBJ1-3, with D perhaps TRBD1 (5 bases). Per the germline V gene, CDR1 is MRHNA and CDR2 is SNTAGT. The CDR3 has 14 amino acids. The germline V and J ends were trimmed by 6 bases and 4 bases, with 13 bases remaining between them.

The rearrangement uses TRBV14 and TRBJ1-6; 9 nucleotides agree with TRBD1. Germline values: CDR1 SGHDN, CDR2 FVKESK. This CDR3 region has 14 residues. V lost 4 bases and J lost 10; bases outside the gene matches: 5. This chain's CDR3 is CASSLGQGRSPLHF. CDR3 nucleotide sequence: TGTGCCAGCAGCCTGGGACAGGGTCGATCACCCCTCCACTTT. The complete variable domain, with remaining parts taken from reference TRBV14 and TRBJ1-6, reads EAGVTQFPSHSVIEKGQTVTLRCDPISGHDNLYWYRRVMGKEIKFLLHFVKESKQDESGMPNNRFLAERTGGTYSTLKVQPAELEDSGVYFCASSLGQGRSPLHFGNGTRLTVT.

The chain carries TRBV29-1 and TRBJ2-7, with D tentatively TRBD2 (5 bases). There are 12 residues in the CDR3. Germline V lookup: CDR1 SQVTM, CDR2 ANQGSEA. V was pared by 6 bases and J by 6 bases, with 15 bases between. For the CDR3, the DNA is TGCAGCGTCACTACGCGGGCAGGCGAGCAGTACTTC. This codes for CSVTTRAGEQYF.